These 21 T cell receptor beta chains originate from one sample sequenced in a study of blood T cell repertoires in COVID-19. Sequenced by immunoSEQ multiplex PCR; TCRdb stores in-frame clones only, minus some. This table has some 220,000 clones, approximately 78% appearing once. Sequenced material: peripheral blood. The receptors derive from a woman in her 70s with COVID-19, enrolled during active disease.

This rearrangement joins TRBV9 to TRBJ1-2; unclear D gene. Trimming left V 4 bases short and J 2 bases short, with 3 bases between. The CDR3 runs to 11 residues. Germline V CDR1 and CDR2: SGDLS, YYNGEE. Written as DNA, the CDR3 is TGTGCCAGCAGCCAAAACTATGGCTACACCTTC. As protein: CASSQNYGYTF.

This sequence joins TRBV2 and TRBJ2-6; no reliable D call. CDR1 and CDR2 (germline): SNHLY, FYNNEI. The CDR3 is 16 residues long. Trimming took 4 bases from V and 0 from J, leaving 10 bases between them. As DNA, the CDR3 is TGTGCCAGCAGTGCATTCCAGGTCTCTGGGGCCAACGTCCTGACTTTC. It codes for CASSAFQVSGANVLTF.

The CDR3 DNA sequence: TGCAGCGCAGAACAGGGAGCCGGCTACACCTTC. Translation gives CSAEQGAGYTF. J is TRBJ1-2 and V is TRBV29-1, with a possible D match to TRBD1 (6 bases). CDR3 size: 11 residues. V was shortened by 7 bases and J by 8 bases, with 14 bases between the two germline ends. Germline V gene lookup returns CDR1 SQVTM and CDR2 ANQGSEA.

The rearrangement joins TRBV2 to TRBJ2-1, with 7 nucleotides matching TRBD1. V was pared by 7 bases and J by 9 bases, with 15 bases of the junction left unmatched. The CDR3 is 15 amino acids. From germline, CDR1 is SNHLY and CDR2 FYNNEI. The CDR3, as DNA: TGTGCCAGCAATCTACAGGGGATACAAGGTGGTGAGCAGTTCTTC. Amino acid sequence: CASNLQGIQGGEQFF. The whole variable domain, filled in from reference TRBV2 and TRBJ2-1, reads EPEVTQTPSHQVTQMGQEVILRCVPISNHLYFYWYRQILGQKVEFLVSFYNNEISEKSEIFDDQFSVERPDGSNFTLKIRSTKLEDSAMYFCASNLQGIQGGEQFFGPGTRLTVL.

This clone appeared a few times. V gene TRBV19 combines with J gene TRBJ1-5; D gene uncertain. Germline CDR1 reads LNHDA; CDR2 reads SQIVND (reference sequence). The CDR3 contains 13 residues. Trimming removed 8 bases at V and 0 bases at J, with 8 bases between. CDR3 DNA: TGTGCCAGTGCGTCTTTTAGCAATCAGCCCCAGCATTTT. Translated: CASASFSNQPQHF.

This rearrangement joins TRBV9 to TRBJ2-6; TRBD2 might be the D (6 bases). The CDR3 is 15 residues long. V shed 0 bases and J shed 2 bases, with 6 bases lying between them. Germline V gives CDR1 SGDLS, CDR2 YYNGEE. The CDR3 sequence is CASSVGGAGANVLTF. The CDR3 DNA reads TGTGCCAGCAGCGTAGGGGGGGCTGGGGCCAACGTCCTGACTTTC.

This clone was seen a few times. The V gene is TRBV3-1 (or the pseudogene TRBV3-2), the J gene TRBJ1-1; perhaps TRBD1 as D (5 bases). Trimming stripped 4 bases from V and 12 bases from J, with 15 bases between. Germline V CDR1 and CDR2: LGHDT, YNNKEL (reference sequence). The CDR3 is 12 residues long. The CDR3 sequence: CASSLGSQVTFF. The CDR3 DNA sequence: TGTGCCAGCAGCCTAGGTTCACAGGTGACTTTCTTT.

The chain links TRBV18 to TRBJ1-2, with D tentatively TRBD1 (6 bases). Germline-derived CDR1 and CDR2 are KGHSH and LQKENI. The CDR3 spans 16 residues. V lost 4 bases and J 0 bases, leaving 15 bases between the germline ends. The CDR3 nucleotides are TGTGCCAGCTCACTCTCTCAGGGGCCCCCTAACTATGGCTACACCTTC. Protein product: CASSLSQGPPNYGYTF. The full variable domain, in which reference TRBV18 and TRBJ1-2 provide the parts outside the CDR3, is NAGVMQNPRHLVRRRGQEARLRCSPMKGHSHVYWYRQLPEEGLKFMVYLQKENIIDESGMPKERFSAEFPKEGPSILRIQQVVRGDSAAYFCASSLSQGPPNYGYTFGSGTRLTVV.

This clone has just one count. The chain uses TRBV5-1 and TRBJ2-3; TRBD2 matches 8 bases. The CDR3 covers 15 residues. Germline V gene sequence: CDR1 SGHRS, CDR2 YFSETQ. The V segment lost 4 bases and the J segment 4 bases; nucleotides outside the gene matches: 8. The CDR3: CASSPRTSPSDTQYF. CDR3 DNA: TGCGCCAGCAGCCCCCGGACTAGCCCCTCAGATACGCAGTATTTT.

The chain's CDR3 is CASSLGPLAGGPGEQYF. Written as DNA, the CDR3 is TGTGCCAGCAGCTTAGGCCCACTAGCGGGAGGGCCGGGGGAGCAGTACTTC. The chain carries TRBV7-2 and TRBJ2-7; 13 bases fit TRBD2. V dropped 1 base and J dropped 7; count of bases not matched to a gene: 10. Germline V gene sequence: CDR1 SGHTA, CDR2 FQGNSA. This CDR3 comprises 17 residues. The full variable domain, in which reference TRBV7-2 and TRBJ2-7 provide the parts outside the CDR3, is GAGVSQSPSNKVTEKGKDVELRCDPISGHTALYWYRQSLGQGLEFLIYFQGNSAPDKSGLPSDRFSAERTGGSVSTLTIQRTQQEDSAVYLCASSLGPLAGGPGEQYFGPGTRLTVT.

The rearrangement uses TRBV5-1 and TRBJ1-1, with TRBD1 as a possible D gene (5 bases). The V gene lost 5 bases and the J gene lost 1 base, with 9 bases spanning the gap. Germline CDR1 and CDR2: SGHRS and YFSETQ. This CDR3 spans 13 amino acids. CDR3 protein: CASRPGPNTEAFF. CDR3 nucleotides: TGCGCCAGCAGACCAGGGCCGAACACTGAAGCTTTCTTT. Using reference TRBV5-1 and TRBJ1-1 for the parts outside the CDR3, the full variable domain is KAGVTQTPRYLIKTRGQQVTLSCSPISGHRSVSWYQQTPGQGLQFLFEYFSETQRNKGNFPGRFSGRQFSNSRSEMNVSTLELGDSALYLCASRPGPNTEAFFGQGTRLTVV.

This chain's CDR3 is CASRVGELTDTQYF. DNA of the CDR3: TGTGCCAGTAGAGTCGGGGAGCTAACAGATACGCAGTATTTT. The chain links TRBV19 to TRBJ2-3, with D possibly matching TRBD2 (5 bases). V was cut by 6 bases and J by 3 bases, with 13 bases left in between. The CDR3 sequence is 14 residues long. Germline CDR1 is LNHDA and CDR2 is SQIVND (reference sequence).

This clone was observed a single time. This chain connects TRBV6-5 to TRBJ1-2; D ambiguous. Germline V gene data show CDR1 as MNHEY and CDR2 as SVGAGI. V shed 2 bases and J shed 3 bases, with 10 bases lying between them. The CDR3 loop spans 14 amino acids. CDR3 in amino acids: CASSYEGSYYGYTF. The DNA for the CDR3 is TGTGCCAGCAGTTACGAGGGAAGTTACTATGGCTACACCTTC.

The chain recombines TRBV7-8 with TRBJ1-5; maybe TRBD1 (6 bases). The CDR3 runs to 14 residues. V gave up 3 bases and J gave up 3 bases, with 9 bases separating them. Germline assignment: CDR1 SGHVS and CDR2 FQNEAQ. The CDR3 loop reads CASSLGQINQPQHF. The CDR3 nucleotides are TGTGCCAGCAGCTTGGGACAAATCAATCAGCCCCAGCATTTT.

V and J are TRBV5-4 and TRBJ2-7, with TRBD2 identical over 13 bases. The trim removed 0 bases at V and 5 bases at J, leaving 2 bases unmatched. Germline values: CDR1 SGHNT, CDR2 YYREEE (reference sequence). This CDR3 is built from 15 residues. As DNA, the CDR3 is TGTGCCAGCAGCTTGGCTGGACTAGCGGGAGACGAGCAGTACTTC. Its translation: CASSLAGLAGDEQYF.

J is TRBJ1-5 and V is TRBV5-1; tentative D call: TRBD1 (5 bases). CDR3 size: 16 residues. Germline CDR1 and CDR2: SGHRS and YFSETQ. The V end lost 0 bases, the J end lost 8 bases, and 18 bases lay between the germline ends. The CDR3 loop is CASSLGQGGSKEPQHF. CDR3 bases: TGCGCCAGCAGCTTGGGCCAGGGCGGATCAAAGGAGCCCCAGCATTTT.

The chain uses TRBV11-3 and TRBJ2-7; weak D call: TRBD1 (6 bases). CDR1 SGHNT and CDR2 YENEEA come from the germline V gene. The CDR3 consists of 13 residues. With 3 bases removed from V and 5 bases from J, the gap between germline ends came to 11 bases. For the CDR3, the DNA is TGTGCCAGCAGCTTCTCAGGGGCCCACGAGCAGTACTTC. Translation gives CASSFSGAHEQYF.

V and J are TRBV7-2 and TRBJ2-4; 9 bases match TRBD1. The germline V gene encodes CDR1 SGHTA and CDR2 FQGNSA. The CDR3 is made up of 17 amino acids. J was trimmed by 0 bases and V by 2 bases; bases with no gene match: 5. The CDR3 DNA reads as TGTGCCAGCAGCTTAAGGACAGGGGCCCTAGCCAAAAACATTCAGTACTTC. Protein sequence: CASSLRTGALAKNIQYF.

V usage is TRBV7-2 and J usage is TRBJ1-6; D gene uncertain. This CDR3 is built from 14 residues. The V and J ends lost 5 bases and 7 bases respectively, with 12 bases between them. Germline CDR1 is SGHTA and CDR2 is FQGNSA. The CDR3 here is CASSHGIQNSPLHF. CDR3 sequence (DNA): TGTGCCAGCAGCCACGGGATCCAGAATTCACCCCTCCACTTT.

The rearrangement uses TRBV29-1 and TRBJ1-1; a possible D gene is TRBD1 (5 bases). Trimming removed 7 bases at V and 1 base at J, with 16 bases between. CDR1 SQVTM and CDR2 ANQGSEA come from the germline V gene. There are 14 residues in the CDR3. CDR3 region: CSAVGRGKNTEAFF. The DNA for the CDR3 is TGCAGCGCCGTTGGCCGGGGGAAGAACACTGAAGCTTTCTTT.

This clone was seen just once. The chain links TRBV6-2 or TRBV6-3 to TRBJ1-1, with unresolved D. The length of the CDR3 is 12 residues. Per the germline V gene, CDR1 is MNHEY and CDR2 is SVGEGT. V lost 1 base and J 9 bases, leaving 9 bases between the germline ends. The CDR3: CASSYFGNQAFF. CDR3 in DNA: TGTGCCAGCAGTTACTTCGGGAACCAAGCTTTCTTT.